The entry below describes one T cell receptor (beta chain). Its cognate antigen is unknown. CDR3 size: 13 residues. Deletions cut 8 bases from V and 7 bases from J, with 17 bases between. Germline V gene sequence: CDR1 GTSNPN, CDR2 SVGIG (reference sequence). Via MiXCR, TCRdb re-called the RT-PCR reads, giving one row per CDR3 protein. In the table there are 450,000 to 550,000 distinct CDR3 sequences, around 25% of which are singletons. The record originates from a study of response to subunit inactivated influenza vaccine. Study-level points and caveats: There was a suggestion from the authors that each seasonal influenza vaccination recruits few new T cells.

The sample in question was CD4+ T cells sorted from PBMCs, obtained approximately 5 days after vaccination. The rearrangement joins TRBV30 to TRBJ1-4, with D perhaps matching TRBD1 (5 bases). The receptor's source is a man in his fifties who received an inactivated influenza vaccine. In DNA, the CDR3 is TGTGCCGGAGCAAAGACAGTGACTGAAAAACTGTTTTTT. The encoded protein is CAGAKTVTEKLFF. Filled out from reference TRBV30 and TRBJ1-4, the complete variable domain reads SQTIHQWPATLVQPVGSPLSLECTVEGTSNPNLYWYRQAAGRGLQLLFYSVGIGQISSEVPQNLSASRPQDRQFILSSKKLLLSDSGFYLCAGAKTVTEKLFFGSGTQLSVL.